Listed here are 3 T cell receptor beta chains from one sample, sequenced in a study of graft-versus-host responses after intestinal transplantation. Responders labeled with CFSE (about 200,000) were plated with about 200,000 irradiated, violet-dye-labeled stimulators. Only in-frame clones appear in the TCRdb table, and some are missing; sequencing was by immunoSEQ multiplex PCR. The table records 8,000 or so clones, 30% to 40% of them present only once. The input for sequencing was alloreactive CD8+ T cells from a mixed lymphocyte reaction culture, taken before intestinal transplant. Specified subset: CFSE-low proliferating T cells sorted from approximately 6-day pre-transplant mixed lymphocyte reaction (GvH or HvG direction). These receptors were collected from a human patient who received an intestinal transplant.

This sequence joins TRBV7-8 and TRBJ2-7; 10 nucleotides match TRBD1. V gave up 0 bases and J gave up 2 bases; unmatched junction bases: 7. CDR1 is SGHVS, CDR2 FQNEAQ, per germline. CDR3 length: 17 residues. The CDR3 bases are TGTGCCAGCAGCTTAGCGGGGGACAGGGGATATACCTACGAGCAGTACTTC. Protein product: CASSLAGDRGYTYEQYF.

V and J are TRBV4-1 and TRBJ2-3; D is undetermined. The V end lost 1 base, the J end lost 2 bases, and 10 bases lay between the germline ends. The germline V gene encodes CDR1 MGHRA and CDR2 YSYEKL. The CDR3 is made up of 15 amino acids. DNA for the CDR3: TGCGCCAGCAGCCAAGCACAGCACCTCACAGATACGCAGTATTTT. Its protein is CASSQAQHLTDTQYF.

The chain is built from TRBV7-3 and TRBJ2-5, with TRBD2 identical over 10 bases. The DNA end favors TRBJ2-7, so the J call may be wrong. Germline values: CDR1 SGHTA, CDR2 FQGTGA. The CDR3 is made up of 13 amino acids. CDR3 protein: CASSSSGGYEQYF. The CDR3 DNA is TGTGCCAGCAGCTCTAGCGGGGGCTACGAGCAGTACTTC.